This passage covers 15 T cell receptor beta chains from one sample sequenced in a study of shared clonotypes between healthy human individuals. Sequenced by immunoSEQ multiplex PCR; TCRdb stores in-frame clones only, minus some. Of roughly 520,000 clones listed, roughly 95% were seen once; the top ten hold around 0.066%. Input material: naive CD4+ T cells sorted from blood. As for subset: CD45RA+ positively selected. Receptors were obtained from a woman aged 25 to 45 in good health.

The V and J genes are TRBV27 and TRBJ1-5; D gene uncertain. Per germline, CDR1 MNHEY and CDR2 SMNVEV (reference sequence). With 5 bases removed from V and 5 bases from J, the gap between germline ends came to 4 bases. There are 11 residues in the CDR3. CDR3 coding DNA: TGTGCCAGCAGTCGCTATCAGCCCCAGCATTTT. It yields the protein CASSRYQPQHF.

The gene calls are TRBV6-1 and TRBJ1-1, with D possibly TRBD1 on 5 matching bases. CDR3 size: 14 residues. Germline V gene lookup returns CDR1 MNHNS and CDR2 SASEGT. Trimming left V 8 bases short and J 3 bases short, with 16 bases between. The CDR3 loop reads CASPTHTGDTEAFF. The CDR3 region has the DNA TGTGCCAGCCCTACCCACACAGGAGACACTGAAGCTTTCTTT.

V gene TRBV18 combines with J gene TRBJ2-7; 12 nucleotides line up with TRBD1. Germline CDR1 and CDR2: KGHSH and LQKENI. The ends lost 6 bases at V and 5 bases at J; junction bases unmatched: 8. This CDR3 is built from 15 residues. The CDR3, as DNA: TGTGCCAGCTCGGGGGGGACAGGGGGCACCGACGAGCAGTACTTC. Protein sequence: CASSGGTGGTDEQYF.

This chain joins TRBV6-1 and TRBJ2-7, with a weak D call TRBD2 (6 bases). Germline V lookup: CDR1 MNHNS, CDR2 SASEGT. The ends were cut back, 0 bases at V and 6 bases at J, with 27 bases in the middle. The CDR3 length is 19 residues. CDR3 amino acids: CASSEALLRTRFRGVEQYF. In DNA form, the CDR3 reads TGTGCCAGCAGTGAAGCGCTTCTTCGGACAAGATTTCGCGGGGTCGAGCAGTACTTC.

The rearrangement links TRBV18 to TRBJ2-2; 7 bases fit TRBD1. Germline lookup yields CDR1 KGHSH and CDR2 LQKENI. The trim removed 5 bases at V and 7 bases at J, leaving 7 bases unmatched. The CDR3 extends over 14 amino acids. The CDR3 loop reads CASSSDRVDGELFF. For the CDR3, the DNA is TGTGCCAGCTCATCCGACAGGGTCGACGGGGAGCTGTTTTTT.

The chain has TRBV27 and TRBJ2-2; TRBD2 is a possible D gene (6 bases). V lost 3 bases and J 1 base, leaving 12 bases between the germline ends. This CDR3 has 16 residues. Germline CDR1 reads MNHEY; CDR2 reads SMNVEV (reference sequence). CDR3 DNA: TGTGCCAGCAGTTTTCAGGCGGGGTTGAACACCGGGGAGCTGTTTTTT. Its translation is CASSFQAGLNTGELFF.

This sequence joins TRBV25-1 and TRBJ1-5, with unresolved D. CDR1 is MGHDK and CDR2 is SYGVNS in the germline V gene. The germline V and J ends were trimmed by 10 bases and 4 bases, with 5 bases remaining between them. This CDR3 has 10 residues. In DNA, the CDR3 is TGTGCCATCAATAATCAGCCCCAGCATTTT. Its protein is CAINNQPQHF.

The chain employs TRBV4-1 and TRBJ2-5, with TRBD2 matching over 8 bases. This CDR3 is 15 amino acids long. Unmatched junction bases numbered 4, after V lost 2 bases and J lost 2 bases. Per the germline V gene, CDR1 is MGHRA and CDR2 is YSYEKL. The CDR3 sequence is CASSQTGTRQETQYF. CDR3 nucleotides: TGCGCCAGCAGCCAAACCGGGACTAGACAAGAGACCCAGTACTTC.

The genes are TRBV6-6 and TRBJ2-6; D is unresolved. The length of the CDR3 is 16 residues. The germline CDR1 and CDR2 sequences are MNHNY and SVGAGI (reference sequence). The V gene lost 5 bases and the J gene lost 0 bases, with 11 bases spanning the gap. The CDR3 nucleotides read TGTGCCAGCAGTAGAAGACGCCTCTCTGGGGCCAACGTCCTGACTTTC. Translated, it gives CASSRRRLSGANVLTF.

The chain is built from TRBV20-1 and TRBJ1-1; 7 bases are a match to TRBD1. Germline loops: CDR1 DFQATT, CDR2 SNEGSKA (reference sequence). The CDR3 loop spans 11 amino acids. The V segment lost 6 bases and the J segment 8 bases; nucleotides outside the gene matches: 6. CDR3 DNA sequence: TGCAGTGCAGGGACAGATATCGAAGCTTTCTTT. Translation gives CSAGTDIEAFF.

The chain is built from TRBV6-1 and TRBJ1-5; D not resolved. This CDR3 region has 19 residues. Germline assignment: CDR1 MNHNS and CDR2 SASEGT. Trimming took off 4 bases at V and 6 bases at J, with 28 bases between the two ends. CDR3: CASSGRNPSWRAGFQPQHF. The CDR3 bases are TGTGCCAGCAGTGGGCGTAACCCCTCGTGGCGAGCGGGTTTTCAGCCCCAGCATTTT.

The chain employs TRBV5-6 and TRBJ1-2; 9 positions agree with TRBD1. J gave up 8 bases and V 4 bases, and 6 bases lay outside the gene matches. This CDR3 contains 13 residues. Germline V gives CDR1 SGHDT, CDR2 YYEEEE. The CDR3 reads CASSPTGGGGYTF. The CDR3 DNA is TGTGCCAGCAGCCCGACAGGGGGAGGAGGCTACACCTTC.

This chain joins TRBV13 and TRBJ1-5, with TRBD1 matching 10 bases. V lost 3 bases to trimming and J lost 4 bases; unmatched junction nucleotides: 3. The CDR3 length is 15 residues. Germline-derived CDR1 and CDR2 are PRHDT and FYEKMQ (reference sequence). The CDR3 reads CASSFRDRGNQPQHF. The CDR3, as DNA: TGTGCCAGCAGCTTCCGGGACAGGGGAAATCAGCCCCAGCATTTT.

Of note for this clone: The sample has other DNA sequences that encode this CDR3 too. V is TRBV28 and J is TRBJ1-2; the match to TRBD1 covers 10 bases. Germline-derived CDR1 and CDR2 are MDHEN and SYDVKM. The V gene end was trimmed by 4 bases and the J gene end by 4 bases; junction bases not matched to a gene: 3. This CDR3 comprises 14 residues. The CDR3 DNA reads as TGTGCCAGCAGTTCAGGACAGGGGGGCTATGGCTACACCTTC. This encodes CASSSGQGGYGYTF.

The chain joins TRBV28 to TRBJ2-7; D remains unclear. The CDR3 totals 11 residues. Trimming took off 6 bases at V and 3 bases at J, with 6 bases between the two ends. CDR1 and CDR2 (germline): MDHEN, SYDVKM. The CDR3 coding sequence is TGTGCCAGCAGGTCTTACTACGAGCAGTACTTC. The encoded protein is CASRSYYEQYF.